The clone carrying this T cell receptor beta chain was counted between two and nine times. The data were taken from a study of shared clonotypes between healthy human individuals. V dropped 5 bases and J dropped 6; count of bases not matched to a gene: 15. CDR1 and CDR2 from the germline V gene are PRHDT and FYEKMQ (reference sequence). The CDR3 spans 16 residues. Only in-frame clones appear in the TCRdb table, and some are missing; sequencing was by immunoSEQ multiplex PCR. The table lists approximately 2.5 million clones, over 85% of them singletons. The chain recombines TRBV13 with TRBJ1-1, with 7 bases matching TRBD1. Sample: naive CD4+ T cells from PBMCs. Documented subset: CD45RA+ positively selected. This receptor was identified in a man younger than 30 in good health. Some clones in this sample may be carry-over from other donors' samples. The CDR3 DNA reads as TGTGCCAGCAGCCCGCCCCGGCAGGGGGTCGTGGCTGAAGCTTTCTTT. Translated: CASSPPRQGVVAEAFF.